A selection of T cell receptor beta chains follows, all from one sample in a study of cytotoxic CD8 clonotypes in ibrutinib-treated CLL. Produced via immunoSEQ multiplex PCR; TCRdb's table is partial and in-frame only. The data contain about 200,000 clones, 70% of them singletons. Sequenced material: PBMCs, taken after 12 months of ibrutinib treatment. These receptors all stem from a human donor with chronic lymphocytic leukemia. The conserved cysteine and the conserved F or W are not part of the CDR3 here. Each record gives: V gene, J gene, clone size, CDR3 protein. Rows may omit the clone size; those that give it use once, few, many or a size class.

v_call: TRBV9; j_call: TRBJ1-1; clone_size: .; cdr3_aa: ASSVGNHFEAF
v_call: TRBV5-6; j_call: TRBJ1-6; clone_size: .; cdr3_aa: ASSLGSPYPSLH
v_call: TRBV30; j_call: TRBJ2-7; clone_size: .; cdr3_aa: AWNGAGLYEQY
v_call: TRBV2; j_call: TRBJ1-1; clone_size: .; cdr3_aa: ASSPRTEAF
v_call: TRBV7-2; j_call: TRBJ2-7; clone_size: .; cdr3_aa: ASSLGLAGSYEQY
v_call: TRBV5-1; j_call: TRBJ2-1; clone_size: .; cdr3_aa: ASSLARPEVNEQF
v_call: TRBV28; j_call: TRBJ2-7; clone_size: .; cdr3_aa: ASRRQGSSAHEQY
v_call: TRBV7-9; j_call: TRBJ1-6; clone_size: .; cdr3_aa: ASSLGGNSPLH
v_call: TRBV9; j_call: TRBJ1-2; clone_size: .; cdr3_aa: ASSSRAGTDYGYT
v_call: TRBV5-4; j_call: TRBJ1-4; clone_size: .; cdr3_aa: ASSRGQGDEKLF
v_call: TRBV5-1; j_call: TRBJ1-1; clone_size: .; cdr3_aa: ASSLSSANTEAF
v_call: TRBV11-2; j_call: TRBJ1-6; clone_size: few; cdr3_aa: ASSLDPASPLH
v_call: TRBV6-5; j_call: TRBJ1-1; clone_size: few; cdr3_aa: ASSYSRRNTEAF
v_call: TRBV5-1; j_call: TRBJ1-2; clone_size: .; cdr3_aa: ASSLRGAGDYGYT
v_call: TRBV4-2; j_call: TRBJ2-2; clone_size: .; cdr3_aa: ATTLQGDITGELF
v_call: TRBV11-3; j_call: TRBJ2-7; clone_size: .; cdr3_aa: ASSLDQWHEQY
v_call: TRBV7-9; j_call: TRBJ1-3; clone_size: few; cdr3_aa: ASSFYGPFQGNTIY
v_call: TRBV7-6; j_call: TRBJ1-5; clone_size: .; cdr3_aa: ASSRGSNQPQH
v_call: TRBV5-3; j_call: TRBJ2-5; clone_size: .; cdr3_aa: ARSLKQGRYQETQY
v_call: TRBV7-9; j_call: TRBJ2-7; clone_size: once; cdr3_aa: ATGGAGGNEQY
v_call: TRBV19; j_call: TRBJ1-1; clone_size: .; cdr3_aa: ASSIVSGSTEAF
v_call: TRBV5-1; j_call: TRBJ2-3; clone_size: .; cdr3_aa: ASNRDRGPDTQY
v_call: TRBV9; j_call: TRBJ1-3; clone_size: .; cdr3_aa: ASSGAGGASGNTIY
v_call: TRBV28; j_call: TRBJ1-1; clone_size: .; cdr3_aa: ATTRGGSTEAF
v_call: TRBV6-5; j_call: TRBJ1-4; clone_size: few; cdr3_aa: ASRIDSTEKLF
v_call: TRBV2; j_call: TRBJ1-6; clone_size: .; cdr3_aa: ASLRDRASPLH
v_call: TRBV15; j_call: TRBJ2-6; clone_size: .; cdr3_aa: ATSRDLILTGANVLT
v_call: TRBV19; j_call: TRBJ2-1; clone_size: .; cdr3_aa: ASSISGREGVYNEQF
v_call: TRBV6-5; j_call: TRBJ1-1; clone_size: few; cdr3_aa: ASSLTFYTEAF
v_call: TRBV29-1; j_call: TRBJ2-1; clone_size: once; cdr3_aa: SGTTGNEQF
v_call: TRBV5-4; j_call: TRBJ1-2; clone_size: .; cdr3_aa: ASSLPTGGNEKDYT
v_call: TRBV15; j_call: TRBJ2-6; clone_size: .; cdr3_aa: ATSGKISGANVLT
v_call: TRBV11-2; j_call: TRBJ2-1; clone_size: .; cdr3_aa: ASSSLSSYNEQF
v_call: TRBV30; j_call: TRBJ2-1; clone_size: few; cdr3_aa: AVRIQNRYNEQF
v_call: TRBV9; j_call: TRBJ1-1; clone_size: .; cdr3_aa: ASSVGRMGMNTEAF
v_call: TRBV27; j_call: TRBJ1-2; clone_size: .; cdr3_aa: ASSLIGGASYGYT
v_call: TRBV27; j_call: TRBJ1-5; clone_size: .; cdr3_aa: ASSFETPDSRNQPQH